This TCR beta chain derives from a study of cytomegalovirus exposure and HLA in healthy donors (dated by TCRdb to 2015 to 2018). With respect to the entire study: According to an earlier analysis of 587 of the donors, 200 million or so T cells yielded 90 million to 140 million unique TCR beta sequences and approximately 300 Gb of sequence data. Typing coverage differed by locus: A, B, C, DRB1 and DQB1 were typed in roughly 620-630 donors, DQA1 in around 500, DPA1 in 600 to 610, and DPB1 in just under 480. Every discovery cohort repertoire had been produced on one sequencing platform. High-throughput TCR immunosequencing, statistical association of individual TCRs with disease status, and machine learning were combined to predict cytomegalovirus infection status. An earlier analysis of approximately 580 of the donors used high-throughput TCR beta sequencing to judge whether each TCR beta V gene segment behaved as functional or pseudogenic. The study aimed to test whether cataloging public T cell receptors could reveal signatures of past pathogen exposure. The T cell repertoires of some 670 subjects were profiled by immunosequencing and related to cytomegalovirus serostatus. Because of strong linkage in the cohort, four to six DR-DQ haplotypes were treated as single units for association and clustering. A later genetic analysis took genome-wide SNP genotypes for about three fifths of the roughly 700 donors and used that subset as a discovery cohort. Rather than drawing on any new phenotypic data, the later analysis identified candidate immune exposures from TCR beta sequences and the way those sequences occurred across donors. Among the approximately 400 genotyped donors, approximately 76% belonged to the genetic ancestry cluster associated with self-reported Caucasian donors. On average, around 240,000 unique TCR beta nucleotide sequences were sequenced per donor among 398 genotyped donors of the cohort, with approximately 18% of those sequences being non-productive. Class I and class II HLA loci were covered by the typing at four-digit resolution. Alongside the repertoire data, information on donor age, sex, ethnicity and CMV serostatus was compiled. A later analysis re-examined previously published TCR beta repertoires from roughly 720 donors and added high-resolution HLA genotyping to investigate patterns of TCR occurrence. About 280 gigabases of sequencing data and 70 million to 85 million unique TCR sequences were included in an early release covering under 650 HLA-typed donors. Besides the first cohort of about 730 subjects, a separate validation cohort made up of 95 to 150 different subjects was used.

In total, approximately 700 healthy bone marrow donors made up the cohort. At the time of sampling, all cohort members were nominally healthy, though unrecorded immune exposures were likely present. The donor was CMV seropositive and belonged to the group of more than 250 seropositive cohort members. A peripheral blood sample was collected from each donor, and TCR beta sequencing was performed on peripheral blood mononuclear cells. Genomic DNA extraction from the blood cell samples was performed with the Qiagen DNeasy Blood Extraction Kit. Results the study describes overall, beyond this receptor: A cluster of highly shared sequence variants was judged likely to represent a technical artifact of the sequencing pipeline. Immune exposure information for the cohort was limited to CMV serostatus. Roughly uniform sequencing depth across donors was assumed in presence/absence analyses, although this assumption may not hold. When HLA alleles, especially DR and DQ, strongly co-occurred, attributing TCR associations to individual alleles was difficult. Broadly in line with IMGT annotations, most TCR beta V segments showed up in productive rearrangements about 87% or about 30% of the time in an earlier analysis of some 590 of the donors. In a later analysis, several top co-occurrence clusters were reported to appear linked to parvovirus B19, influenza, CMV and Epstein-Barr virus. According to a later analysis, TCR association rates differed among HLA loci, with DRB1 alleles showing the most associated TCRs and HLA-C alleles showing the fewest. While some public TCRs were present in many individuals, most TCR sequences turned up only very rarely across donors. A further reported finding was that TCR beta sequences accurately predicted the HLA-A and HLA-B alleles for most subjects in the first cohort. Correlated functional status among segregating V segments might be attributable to linkage disequilibrium, but an unknown experimental factor could not be ruled out. In vitro tests confirmed that three of the cytomegalovirus-associated TCR beta chains recognize cytomegalovirus antigens. The cohort was sequenced for TCR beta chains only, and without alpha or paired-chain data the features that could be detected were limited. In a later genetic analysis, fewer N-insertions in productive TCRs were reported among donors in an Asian-associated ancestry cluster than the approximately 670-donor mean. A later analysis found that most CMV-associated TCR beta chains appeared HLA-restricted, with HLA associations seemingly driven largely by CMV exposure. The authors suggested that the approach could potentially be extended to other disease states and immunological phenotypes. Compared with equally common non-associated chains, HLA-associated TCR beta chains in a later analysis were more clonally expanded and had lower generation probabilities. In a later genetic analysis, a missense DCLRE1C variant was associated with V-gene and J-gene trimming of TCR beta chains, and the association was replicated in an independent cohort. HLA typing was unavailable for some donors at each locus, so association tests used only the typed subset. In both the original and validation cohorts, the classifier was reported to diagnose cytomegalovirus status with high specificity and sensitivity. In a later analysis, 16,951 TCR beta sequences were associated with specific HLA alleles at a false discovery rate of 0.05. A total of roughly 160 TCR beta chains were listed by the study as associated with cytomegalovirus. Some IMGT-functional V segments, including TRBV6-2 and TRBV6-3, could not be distinguished by the 87-base-pair reads and were therefore excluded. Because counts were too low, 15 or so rarely observed V segments, including chromosome 9 orphons, were excluded from the earlier analysis of fewer than 650 of the donors.

The cysteine opens and the phenylalanine closes a CDR3 of 14 amino acids. This entry keeps only the CDR3 DNA: 42 bases, framed from base 1. The germline V gene supplies CDR1 KGHSH and CDR2 LQKENI. V is trimmed back by 4 bases and J by 9 bases, and the junction contains 9 bases that no gene match accounts for. To note about this clone: This receptor's antigen is unknown. No base qualities exist here, and no much larger clone lies one base off it.

Receptor amplification or capture employed the immunoSEQ multiplex PCR assay. For the multiplex PCR, a mixture combining 60 forward primers for TCR Vbeta segments and 13 reverse primers for TCR Jbeta segments was used. The CDR3 region of rearranged TCR beta genes was amplified from genomic DNA by a multiplex PCR assay. Amplified TCR beta libraries were sequenced as 87-base-pair reads on the Illumina HiSeq System. Per the original workflow: A later analysis counted about 82 million unique TCR beta chains across the 666 repertoires, and 10 million to 12 million of these chains were shared by at least two donors. To remove PCR and sequencing errors, raw reads were error-corrected and collapsed into unique sequences using a nearest-neighbor algorithm that merged closely related sequences. V, D and J gene segments were assigned by aligning CDR3 sequences to IMGT reference sequences. Each retained sequence needed at least a six-nucleotide match to both a V gene segment and a J gene segment. Rearrangements were classified as productive when the CDR3 lacked stop codons and remained in frame with V and J, and all other rearrangements were classified as non-productive. CDR3 was defined according to IMGT convention as the region running from the second conserved V-encoded cysteine to the conserved J-encoded phenylalanine. The earlier analysis of some 580 of the donors excluded any sequence lacking an unambiguous match to a single V gene segment. In an earlier analysis of approximately 500 of the donors, a V segment was called functional when productive rearrangements were above 56.7%, and segregating when the standard deviation between donors exceeded 5%. To diagnose cytomegalovirus status from the catalog of TCR beta chain sequences, a statistical classification framework was built. In a later analysis, TCR nucleotide sequences were compared against IMGT/GENE-DB human TR gene sequences so that V and J genes could be assigned. A later analysis assigned CDR3 sequences and most-parsimonious VDJ recombination scenarios with the TCRdist pipeline. A later analysis defined each TCR beta chain by its CDR3 amino acid sequence plus V-gene family, and excluded reads lacking a unique V-gene family. In a later analysis, a few hundred highly shared, low-generation-probability nucleotide sequences were removed to address suspected cross-contamination and a sequencing artifact. For each public chain, a later analysis derived a clonal expansion index from normalized ranks of inferred template counts within each repertoire. Generation probabilities in a later analysis came from a VDJ recombination model fitted to out-of-frame rearrangements, and those results were checked against IGoR. In a later analysis, hypergeometric tests were used to score TCR-TCR, TCR-HLA and TCR-CMV co-occurrence, with a repertoire-size bias correction applied to TCR pairs. To estimate false discovery rates, a later analysis permuted the HLA or CMV assignments 20 times. In a later analysis, co-occurring TCRs were grouped with DBSCAN, and TCRdist sequence similarity was added when clustering was performed within HLA-allele-positive subsets. Repertoires with fewer than 30,000 or more than 120,000 public chains were left out of co-occurrence clustering, as were a handful of repertoires with anomalous nucleotide sharing. TCRdb carries this immuneACCESS record with in-frame sequences only. Its versions omit some clonotypes, under half of them owing to an unresolved V gene in the studies checked, with the rest unexplained. V and J calls plus clone size are reproduced from that table; the DNA served to infer D and trimming. The sample contains around 130,000 clones, around 77% of them found a single time. Around 5.8% of the sample is held by the ten biggest clonotypes.

Recombination linked TRBV18 to TRBJ2-1, and 7 bases in between align with TRBD1. The clonotype originates from a man aged 18 to 35 in good health and CMV-seropositive. The sample taken for sequencing was PBMCs. Here the CDR3 is given as CASSQLQGMGEQFF. The nucleotide sequence is given as TGTGCCAGCTCACAACTACAGGGGATGGGTGAGCAGTTCTTC. Reference TRBV18 and TRBJ2-1 proteins supply the regions before and after the CDR3; the full variable domain is: NAGVMQNPRHLVRRRGQEARLRCSPMKGHSHVYWYRQLPEEGLKFMVYLQKENIIDESGMPKERFSAEFPKEGPSILRIQQVVRGDSAAYFCASSQLQGMGEQFFGPGTRLTVL.